Reported below is one T cell receptor (beta chain). Its specificity is not known. The CDR3 totals 13 residues. Germline loops: CDR1 MNHNS, CDR2 SASEGT. Trimming cost V 6 bases and J 5 bases, with 14 bases left between them. Negatively enriched CD4+ T cells were divided by CD45RA into naive and memory. TCRdb's table, derived via immunoSEQ multiplex PCR, lists solely in-frame clones and lacks some. The sample has about 2.4 million clones, approximately 94% seen once. The sample originates from a study of shared clonotypes between healthy human individuals. Study-level points and caveats: Naive subsets tended to show greater estimated richness than memory subsets. Enrolling few donors narrowed the genetic and exposure-history diversity that was represented. The expectation was that sequencing depth would affect clonotype sharing among donors.

Material for sequencing was naive CD4+ T cells from PBMCs. Regarding subset: CD45RA+ positively selected. The sequence came from a man aged 18 to 29 in good health. Some clones in this sample may be carry-over from other donors' samples. The genes are TRBV6-1 and TRBJ2-7; D uncertain. This CDR3 is CASRIGQQDEQYF. CDR3 in DNA: TGTGCCAGCAGGATAGGGCAGCAGGACGAGCAGTACTTC.